The clone carrying this T cell receptor beta chain was found a few times. From germline, CDR1 is LGHNA and CDR2 YSLEER. V was clipped by 9 bases and J by 0 bases; unmatched bases: 3. The CDR3 loop spans 13 amino acids. The data are from a study of human T cells and chemical hapten exposure. Across the whole study: TCR yield per sample varied, mainly due to pooled library volumes.

Time point meaning: patch test 2, 6 weeks after DPC sensitization. The treatment denotes: therapeutic diphenylcyclopropenone sensitization with weekly scalp DPC. Alopecia patients, 18 to 70 years old and DPC-suitable, served as donors. In TCRdb, the RACE reads were re-called with MiXCR into one record per CDR3 protein. The sample has 330,000 or so distinct CDR3 sequences, about 6.9% seen once. This clonotype originated in a woman aged 18-29 years with alopecia areata. Some clones in this sample may be carry-over from other donors' samples. The V call is TRBV4-3, the J call TRBJ2-7; 9 positions match TRBD2. The material was whole blood, obtained in connection with sensitization to the hapten diphenylcyclopropenone (DPC). The CDR3: CASRGGASYEQYF. The CDR3 region has the DNA TGCGCCAGTCGCGGGGGGGCCTCCTACGAGCAGTACTTC.